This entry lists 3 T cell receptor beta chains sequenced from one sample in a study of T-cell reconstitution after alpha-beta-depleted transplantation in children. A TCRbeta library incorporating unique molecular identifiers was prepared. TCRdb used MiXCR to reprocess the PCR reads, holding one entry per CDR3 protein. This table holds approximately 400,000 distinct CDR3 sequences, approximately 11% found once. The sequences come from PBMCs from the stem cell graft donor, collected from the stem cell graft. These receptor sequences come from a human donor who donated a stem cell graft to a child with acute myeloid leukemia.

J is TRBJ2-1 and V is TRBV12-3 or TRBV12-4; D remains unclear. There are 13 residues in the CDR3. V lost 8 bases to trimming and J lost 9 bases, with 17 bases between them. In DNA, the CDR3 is TGTGCCAGCCTTTCCCCAGTCGGATTTGAGCAGTTCTTC. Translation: CASLSPVGFEQFF.

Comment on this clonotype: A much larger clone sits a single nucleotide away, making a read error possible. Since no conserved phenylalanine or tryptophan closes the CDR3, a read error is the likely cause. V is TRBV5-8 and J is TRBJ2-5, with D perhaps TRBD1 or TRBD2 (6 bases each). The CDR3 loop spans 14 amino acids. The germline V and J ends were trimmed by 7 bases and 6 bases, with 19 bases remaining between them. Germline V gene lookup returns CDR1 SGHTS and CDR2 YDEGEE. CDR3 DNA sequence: TGTGCCAGCTCCTGGGGGGCTGTCGGACAGACCCAGTACTTG. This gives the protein CASSWGAVGQTQYL.

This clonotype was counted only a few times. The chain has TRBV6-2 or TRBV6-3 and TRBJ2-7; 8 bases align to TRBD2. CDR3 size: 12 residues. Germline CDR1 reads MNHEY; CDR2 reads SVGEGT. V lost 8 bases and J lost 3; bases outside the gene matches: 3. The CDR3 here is CASHSGNYEQYF. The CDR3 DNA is TGTGCCAGCCATAGCGGGAACTACGAGCAGTACTTC.